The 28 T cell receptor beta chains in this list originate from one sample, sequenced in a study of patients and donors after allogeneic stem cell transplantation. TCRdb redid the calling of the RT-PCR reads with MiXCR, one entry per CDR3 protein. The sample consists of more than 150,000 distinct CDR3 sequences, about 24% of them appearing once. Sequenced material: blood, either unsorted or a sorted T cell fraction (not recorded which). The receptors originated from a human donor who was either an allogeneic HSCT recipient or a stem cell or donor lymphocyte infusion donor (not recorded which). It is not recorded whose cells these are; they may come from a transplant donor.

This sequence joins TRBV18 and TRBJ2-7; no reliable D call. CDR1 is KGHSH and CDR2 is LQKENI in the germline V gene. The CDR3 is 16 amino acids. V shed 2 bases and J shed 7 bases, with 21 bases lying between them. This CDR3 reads CASSPRPFVVPREQYF. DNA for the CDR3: TGTGCCAGCTCACCAAGGCCTTTTGTGGTTCCTAGAGAGCAGTACTTC. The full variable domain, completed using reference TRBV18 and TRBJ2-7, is NAGVMQNPRHLVRRRGQEARLRCSPMKGHSHVYWYRQLPEEGLKFMVYLQKENIIDESGMPKERFSAEFPKEGPSILRIQQVVRGDSAAYFCASSPRPFVVPREQYFGPGTRLTVT.

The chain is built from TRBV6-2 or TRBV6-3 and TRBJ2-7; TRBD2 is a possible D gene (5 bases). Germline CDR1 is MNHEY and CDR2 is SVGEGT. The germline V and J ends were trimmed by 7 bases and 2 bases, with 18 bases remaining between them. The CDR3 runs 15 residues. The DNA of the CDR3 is TGTGCCAGCAACGCCGGAACGGAGGATACCTACGAGCAGTACTTC. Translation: CASNAGTEDTYEQYF.

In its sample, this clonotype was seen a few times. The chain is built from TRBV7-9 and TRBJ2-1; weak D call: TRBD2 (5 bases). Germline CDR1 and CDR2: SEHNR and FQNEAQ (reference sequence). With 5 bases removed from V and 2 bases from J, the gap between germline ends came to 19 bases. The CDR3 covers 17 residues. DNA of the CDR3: TGTGCCAGCAGCCTAGATCCCTCCGGGAAAACCTACAATGAGCAGTTCTTC. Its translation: CASSLDPSGKTYNEQFF.

The CDR3 here is CASSLDYLGETQYF. CDR3 nucleotide sequence: TGTGCCAGCAGTTTGGACTATTTGGGAGAGACCCAGTACTTC. The rearrangement uses TRBV12-3 or TRBV12-4 and TRBJ2-5, with D possibly matching TRBD2 (6 bases). V was pared by 3 bases and J by 4 bases, with 12 bases between. The CDR3 loop spans 14 amino acids.

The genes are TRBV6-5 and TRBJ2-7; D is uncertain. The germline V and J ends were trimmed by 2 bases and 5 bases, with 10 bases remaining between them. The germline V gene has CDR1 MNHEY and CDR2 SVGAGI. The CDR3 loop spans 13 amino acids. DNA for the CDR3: TGTGCCAGCAGTTACGGCCGAAGCCACGAGCAGTACTTC. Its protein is CASSYGRSHEQYF.

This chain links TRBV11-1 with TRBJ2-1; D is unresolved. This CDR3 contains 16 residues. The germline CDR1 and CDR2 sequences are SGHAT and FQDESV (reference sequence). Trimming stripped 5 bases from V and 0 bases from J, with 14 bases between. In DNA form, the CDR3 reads TGTGCCAGCAGCGCCCTCGGGCGGACCTCCTACAATGAGCAGTTCTTC. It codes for CASSALGRTSYNEQFF.

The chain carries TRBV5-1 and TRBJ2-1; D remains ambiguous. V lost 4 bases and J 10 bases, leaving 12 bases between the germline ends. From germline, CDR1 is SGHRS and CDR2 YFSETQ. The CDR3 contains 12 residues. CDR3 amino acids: CASSPSMEEQFF. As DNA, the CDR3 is TGCGCCAGCAGCCCCTCCATGGAAGAGCAGTTCTTC.

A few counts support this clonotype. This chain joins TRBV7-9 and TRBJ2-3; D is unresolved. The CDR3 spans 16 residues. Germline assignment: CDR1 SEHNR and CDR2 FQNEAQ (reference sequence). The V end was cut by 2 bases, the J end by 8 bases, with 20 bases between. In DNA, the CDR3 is TGTGCCAGCAGCTTACCTCGGTCCCTCACAGATATTACGCAGTATTTT. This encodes CASSLPRSLTDITQYF.

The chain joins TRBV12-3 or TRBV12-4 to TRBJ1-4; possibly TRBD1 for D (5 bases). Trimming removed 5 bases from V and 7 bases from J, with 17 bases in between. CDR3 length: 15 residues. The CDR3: CASSPNGGEGEKLFF. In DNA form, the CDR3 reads TGTGCCAGCAGTCCCAACGGGGGGGAGGGTGAAAAACTGTTTTTT.

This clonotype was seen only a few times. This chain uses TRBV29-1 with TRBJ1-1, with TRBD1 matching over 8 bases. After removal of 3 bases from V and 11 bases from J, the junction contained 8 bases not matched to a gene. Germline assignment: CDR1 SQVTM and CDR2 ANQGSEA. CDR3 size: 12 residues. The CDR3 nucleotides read TGCAGCGTTGAGGCTCCGGGACAGGCGGCTTTCTTT. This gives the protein CSVEAPGQAAFF. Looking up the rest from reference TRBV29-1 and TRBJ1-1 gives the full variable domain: SAVISQKPSRDICQRGTSLTIQCQVDSQVTMMFWYRQQPGQSLTLIATANQGSEATYESGFVIDKFPISRPNLTFSTLTVSNMSPEDSSIYLCSVEAPGQAAFFGQGTRLTVV.

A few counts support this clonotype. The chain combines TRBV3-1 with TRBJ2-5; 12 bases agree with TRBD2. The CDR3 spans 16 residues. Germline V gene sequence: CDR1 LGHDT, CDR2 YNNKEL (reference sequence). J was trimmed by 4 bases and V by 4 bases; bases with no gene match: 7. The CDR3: CASSLRLAGVIETQYF. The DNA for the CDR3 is TGTGCCAGCAGCCTCCGACTAGCGGGGGTTATAGAGACCCAGTACTTC.

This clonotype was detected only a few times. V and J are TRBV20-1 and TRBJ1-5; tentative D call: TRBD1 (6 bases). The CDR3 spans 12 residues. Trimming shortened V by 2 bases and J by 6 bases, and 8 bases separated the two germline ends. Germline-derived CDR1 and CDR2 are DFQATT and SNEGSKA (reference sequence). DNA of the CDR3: TGCAGTGCTAGATCAGGGGTTCAGCCCCAGCATTTT. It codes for CSARSGVQPQHF.

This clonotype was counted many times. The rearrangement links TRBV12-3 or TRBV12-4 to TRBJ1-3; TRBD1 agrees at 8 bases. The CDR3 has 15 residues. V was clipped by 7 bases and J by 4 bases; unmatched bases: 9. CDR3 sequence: CASNPTGGVGNTIYF. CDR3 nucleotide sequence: TGTGCCAGCAATCCAACAGGGGGTGTCGGAAACACCATATATTTT.

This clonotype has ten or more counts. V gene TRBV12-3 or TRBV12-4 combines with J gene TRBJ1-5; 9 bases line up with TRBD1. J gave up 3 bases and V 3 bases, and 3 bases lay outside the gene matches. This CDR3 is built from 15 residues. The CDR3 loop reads CASSFEQGANQPQHF. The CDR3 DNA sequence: TGTGCCAGCAGTTTCGAACAGGGGGCCAATCAGCCCCAGCATTTT.

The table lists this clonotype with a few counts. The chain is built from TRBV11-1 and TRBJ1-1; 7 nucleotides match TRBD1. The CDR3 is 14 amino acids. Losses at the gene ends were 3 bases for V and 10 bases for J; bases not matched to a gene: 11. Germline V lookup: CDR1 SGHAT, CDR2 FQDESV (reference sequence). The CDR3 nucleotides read TGTGCCAGCAGCTTCGGGACAGATAAGGCTGCAGCTTTCTTT. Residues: CASSFGTDKAAAFF.

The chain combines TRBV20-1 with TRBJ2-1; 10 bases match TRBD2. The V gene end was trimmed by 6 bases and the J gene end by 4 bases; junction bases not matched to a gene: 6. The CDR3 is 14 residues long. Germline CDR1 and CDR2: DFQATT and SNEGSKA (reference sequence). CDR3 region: CSAILAGAYNEQFF. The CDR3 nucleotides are TGCAGTGCCATTCTAGCGGGAGCATACAATGAGCAGTTCTTC.

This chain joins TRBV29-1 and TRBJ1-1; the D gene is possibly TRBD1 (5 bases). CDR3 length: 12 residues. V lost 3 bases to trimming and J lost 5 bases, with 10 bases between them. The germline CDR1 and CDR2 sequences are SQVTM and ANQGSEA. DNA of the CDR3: TGCAGCGTTGATTGGGGGAGGACTGAAGCTTTCTTT. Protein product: CSVDWGRTEAFF. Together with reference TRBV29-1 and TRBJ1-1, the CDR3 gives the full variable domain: SAVISQKPSRDICQRGTSLTIQCQVDSQVTMMFWYRQQPGQSLTLIATANQGSEATYESGFVIDKFPISRPNLTFSTLTVSNMSPEDSSIYLCSVDWGRTEAFFGQGTRLTVV.

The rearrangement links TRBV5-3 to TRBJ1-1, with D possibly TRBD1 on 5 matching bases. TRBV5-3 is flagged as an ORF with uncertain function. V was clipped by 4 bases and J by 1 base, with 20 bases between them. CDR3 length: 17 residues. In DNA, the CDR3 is TGTGCCAGAAGCCTACCACCTCGGTCACAGGAGAACACTGAAGCTTTCTTT. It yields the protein CARSLPPRSQENTEAFF.

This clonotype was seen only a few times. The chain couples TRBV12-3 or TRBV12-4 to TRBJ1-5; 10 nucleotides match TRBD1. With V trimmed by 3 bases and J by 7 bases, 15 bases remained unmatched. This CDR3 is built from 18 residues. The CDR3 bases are TGTGCCAGCAGTTTGGGGCCTCCGGGACAGGGGTTGTGGCAGCCCCAGCATTTT. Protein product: CASSLGPPGQGLWQPQHF.

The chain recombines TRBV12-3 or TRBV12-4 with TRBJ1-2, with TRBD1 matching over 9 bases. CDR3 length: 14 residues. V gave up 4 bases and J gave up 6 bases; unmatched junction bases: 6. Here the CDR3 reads CASSSRTGEDGYTF. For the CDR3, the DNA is TGTGCCAGCAGTTCAAGGACAGGGGAGGATGGCTACACCTTC.

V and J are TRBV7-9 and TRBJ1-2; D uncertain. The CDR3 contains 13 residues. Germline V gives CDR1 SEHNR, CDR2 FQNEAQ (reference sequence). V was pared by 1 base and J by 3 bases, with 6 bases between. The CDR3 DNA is TGTGCCAGCAGCTTAGGCGGGCACTATGGCTACACCTTC. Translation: CASSLGGHYGYTF.

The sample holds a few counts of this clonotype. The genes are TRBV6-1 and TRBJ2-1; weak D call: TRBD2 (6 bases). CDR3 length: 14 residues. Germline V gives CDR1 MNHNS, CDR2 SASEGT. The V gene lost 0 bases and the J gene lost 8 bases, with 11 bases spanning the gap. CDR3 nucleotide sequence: TGTGCCAGCAGTGAAGCGACGGCGGGGCATGAGCAGTTCTTC. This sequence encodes CASSEATAGHEQFF.

This chain's CDR3 is CASSEPYEQYF. The CDR3 DNA reads as TGTGCCAGCAGTGAACCCTACGAGCAGTACTTC. The rearrangement links TRBV6-1 to TRBJ2-7; D gene unclear. This CDR3 region has 11 residues. V lost 2 bases and J 2 bases, leaving 1 base between the germline ends. Germline-derived CDR1 and CDR2 are MNHNS and SASEGT.

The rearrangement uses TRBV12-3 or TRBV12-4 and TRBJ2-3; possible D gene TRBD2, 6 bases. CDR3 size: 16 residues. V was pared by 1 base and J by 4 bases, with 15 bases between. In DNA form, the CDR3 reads TGTGCCAGCAGTTTAGGTCCGGGAGAGGGAGCAGATACGCAGTATTTT. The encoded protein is CASSLGPGEGADTQYF.

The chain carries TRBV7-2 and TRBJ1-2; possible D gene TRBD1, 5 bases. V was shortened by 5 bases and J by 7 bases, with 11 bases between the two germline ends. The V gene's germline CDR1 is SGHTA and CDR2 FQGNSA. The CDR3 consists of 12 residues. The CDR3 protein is CASSIPRGGYTF. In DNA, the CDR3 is TGTGCCAGCAGCATCCCGAGGGGTGGCTACACCTTC.

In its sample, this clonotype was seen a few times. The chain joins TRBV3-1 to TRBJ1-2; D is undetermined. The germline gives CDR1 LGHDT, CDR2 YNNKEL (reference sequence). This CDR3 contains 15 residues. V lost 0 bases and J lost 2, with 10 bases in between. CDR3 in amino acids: CASSQELESNYGYTF. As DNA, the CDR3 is TGTGCCAGCAGCCAAGAACTAGAAAGCAACTATGGCTACACCTTC.

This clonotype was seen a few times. CDR3 in DNA: TGTGCCAGCAGTTTAGGCACGGGGGATACGCAGTATTTT. Translating it yields CASSLGTGDTQYF. This rearrangement joins TRBV12-3 or TRBV12-4 to TRBJ2-3; TRBD2 is a possible D gene (5 bases). This CDR3 region has 13 residues. Trimming cost V 1 base and J 6 bases, with 8 bases left between them.

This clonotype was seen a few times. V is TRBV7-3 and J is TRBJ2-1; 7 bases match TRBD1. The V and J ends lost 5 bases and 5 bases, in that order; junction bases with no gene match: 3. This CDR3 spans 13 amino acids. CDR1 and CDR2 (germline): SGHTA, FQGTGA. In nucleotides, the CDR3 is TGTGCCAGCAGCCCGACAGGGAACAATGAGCAGTTCTTC. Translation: CASSPTGNNEQFF.